Shown below are 19 T cell receptor beta chains from a single sample sequenced in a study of cytomegalovirus exposure and HLA in healthy donors. Use of 60 Vbeta and 13 Jbeta primers characterized the PCR. Data came from immunoSEQ multiplex PCR; TCRdb stores just in-frame clones and leaves some out. The sample contains roughly 140,000 clones, about 75% of which appear only once. The sample was PBMCs. The receptor set was obtained from a woman between 25 and 40 years old in good health and CMV-seronegative.

The rearrangement uses TRBV2 and TRBJ1-2, with 12 nucleotides matching TRBD1. This CDR3 has 17 amino acids. Germline V gene sequence: CDR1 SNHLY, CDR2 FYNNEI. Losses at the gene ends were 2 bases for V and 7 bases for J; bases not matched to a gene: 11. CDR3 residues: CASSEIGTGGAGGGYTF. For the CDR3, the DNA is TGTGCCAGCAGTGAAATTGGGACAGGGGGCGCAGGAGGTGGCTACACCTTC.

V gene TRBV27 combines with J gene TRBJ1-4; 10 positions match TRBD1. Trimming cost V 4 bases and J 4 bases; bases outside gene matches: 15. The CDR3 is 19 amino acids. CDR1 is MNHEY, CDR2 SMNVEV, per germline (reference sequence). The CDR3, as DNA: TGTGCCAGCAGTTCCTACACGGGACAGGGGACCAGGGATAATGAAAAACTGTTTTTT. Protein: CASSSYTGQGTRDNEKLFF.

The chain combines TRBV7-8 with TRBJ2-3; 9 bases line up with TRBD2. Trimming took 1 base from V and 3 from J; bases not matched to a gene: 5. The CDR3 runs 16 residues. Germline V lookup: CDR1 SGHVS, CDR2 FQNEAQ. The CDR3 region has the DNA TGTGCCAGCAGCTTAGGTGCTAGCGGGATTACAGATACGCAGTATTTT. It specifies CASSLGASGITDTQYF.

The chain recombines TRBV5-4 with TRBJ2-5; D is possibly TRBD2 (6 bases). Looked up from germline, CDR1 is SGHNT and CDR2 is YYREEE (reference sequence). The CDR3 is 13 amino acids. Trimming left V 2 bases short and J 5 bases short, with 10 bases between. CDR3 sequence (DNA): TGTGCCAGCAGCTTATCGGGGGTGGAGACCCAGTACTTC. Its protein is CASSLSGVETQYF.

This chain joins TRBV9 and TRBJ2-5; D perhaps matches TRBD1 (6 bases). The last part of the DNA fits TRBJ2-7 better; the J call may be wrong. The CDR3 sequence is 15 residues long. Germline V gene data show CDR1 as SGDLS and CDR2 as YYNGEE. The CDR3, as DNA: TGTGCCAGCAGCGTAGGAGGTCAGGGGTACTACGAGCAGTACTTC. Amino acid sequence: CASSVGGQGYYEQYF.

This clone was counted a few times. V usage is TRBV2 and J usage is TRBJ1-3; no reliable D call. The CDR3 spans 12 residues. Trimming shortened V by 9 bases and J by 4 bases, and 10 bases separated the two germline ends. Per the germline V gene, CDR1 is SNHLY and CDR2 is FYNNEI. CDR3 coding DNA: TGTGCCAGTAGCCTTAGGGGAAACACCATATATTTT. This codes for CASSLRGNTIYF.

This clone has a count of ten or more. The genes are TRBV2 and TRBJ1-1; D is possibly TRBD1 (6 bases). Germline CDR1 SNHLY, CDR2 FYNNEI. The length of the CDR3 is 16 residues. Trimming took 8 bases from V and 3 from J, leaving 22 bases between them. The CDR3 sequence: CASPEGQGKRDTEAFF. DNA of the CDR3: TGTGCCAGCCCCGAAGGGCAGGGGAAGAGGGACACTGAAGCTTTCTTT.

The chain joins TRBV18 to TRBJ2-2, with 10 nucleotides matching TRBD2. The CDR3 totals 18 residues. The germline V gene has CDR1 KGHSH and CDR2 LQKENI. J lost 3 bases, V lost 6 bases, and 13 bases had no gene match. CDR3 region: CASSGTEPGTSDTGELFF. Written as DNA, the CDR3 is TGTGCCAGCTCCGGGACAGAGCCCGGGACTAGCGACACCGGGGAGCTGTTTTTT.

The chain uses TRBV7-9 and TRBJ2-1; 9 bases map to TRBD2. The CDR3 sequence is 15 residues long. Trimming cost V 5 bases and J 8 bases; bases outside gene matches: 10. Looked up from germline, CDR1 is SEHNR and CDR2 is FQNEAQ (reference sequence). The CDR3 spells CASSTTSGYGDEQFF. CDR3 in DNA: TGTGCCAGCAGCACTACTAGCGGGTACGGCGATGAGCAGTTCTTC.

The chain employs TRBV28 and TRBJ1-2; TRBD1 matches 7 bases. CDR3 length: 15 residues. The J segment lost 3 bases and the V segment lost 5 bases, leaving 9 bases of the junction unmatched. CDR1 MDHEN and CDR2 SYDVKM come from the germline V gene. CDR3: CASSPTGHQDYGYTF. As DNA, the CDR3 is TGTGCCAGCAGTCCGACAGGGCACCAGGACTATGGCTACACCTTC.

This clone has a single count. The V call is TRBV14, the J call TRBJ2-1; D remains unclear. The ends were cut back, 3 bases at V and 0 bases at J, with 9 bases in the middle. Germline V gene lookup returns CDR1 SGHDN and CDR2 FVKESK. This CDR3 comprises 15 residues. CDR3 in amino acids: CASSHLFSSYNEQFF. Written as DNA, the CDR3 is TGTGCCAGCAGCCACCTATTTAGCTCCTACAATGAGCAGTTCTTC.

The chain joins TRBV18 to TRBJ2-7, with 11 bases that match TRBD2. Losses at the gene ends were 0 bases for V and 6 bases for J; bases not matched to a gene: 1. The length of the CDR3 is 14 residues. CDR1 is KGHSH and CDR2 is LQKENI in the germline V gene. This CDR3 reads CASSPPLAGVEQYF. The CDR3 nucleotides are TGTGCCAGCTCACCACCACTAGCGGGAGTCGAGCAGTACTTC.

Only a few counts were recorded for this clone. V and J are TRBV7-2 and TRBJ2-1; D might be TRBD2 (6 bases). Germline V gene sequence: CDR1 SGHTA, CDR2 FQGNSA. The CDR3 has 15 residues. V was pared by 1 base and J by 4 bases, with 11 bases between. The chain's CDR3 is CASSLDGAGYNEQFF. The CDR3 nucleotides read TGTGCCAGCAGCTTAGACGGGGCGGGGTACAATGAGCAGTTCTTC. Full variable domain (remainder filled in from reference TRBV7-2 and TRBJ2-1): GAGVSQSPSNKVTEKGKDVELRCDPISGHTALYWYRQSLGQGLEFLIYFQGNSAPDKSGLPSDRFSAERTGGSVSTLTIQRTQQEDSAVYLCASSLDGAGYNEQFFGPGTRLTVL.

Only a few counts were recorded for this clone. The chain uses TRBV18 and TRBJ1-3; 7 bases are a match to TRBD1. Germline values: CDR1 KGHSH, CDR2 LQKENI. Trimming removed 5 bases from V and 1 base from J; junction bases left unmatched: 8. This CDR3 is built from 16 residues. CDR3 protein: CASSSQQGKSGNTIYF. Written as DNA, the CDR3 is TGTGCCAGCTCATCTCAACAGGGGAAGTCTGGAAACACCATATATTTT.

This clone turned up a few times. The chain carries TRBV6-1 and TRBJ2-7; the match to TRBD1 covers 7 bases. The CDR3 covers 13 residues. Germline lookup yields CDR1 MNHNS and CDR2 SASEGT. V was clipped by 3 bases and J by 3 bases; unmatched bases: 2. In DNA, the CDR3 is TGTGCCAGCAGTGAGACAGGGATCTACGAGCAGTACTTC. This translates into CASSETGIYEQYF.

This chain connects TRBV19 to TRBJ2-2; D not certain. Germline CDR1 and CDR2: LNHDA and SQIVND (reference sequence). The CDR3 totals 15 residues. Deletions cut 7 bases from V and 2 bases from J, with 14 bases between. CDR3 sequence reads: CASTLTLTNTGELFF. In DNA, the CDR3 is TGTGCCAGTACCCTGACTCTTACTAACACCGGGGAGCTGTTTTTT.

The V call is TRBV6-1, the J call TRBJ1-5; weak D call: TRBD1 (5 bases). CDR1 is MNHNS, CDR2 SASEGT, per germline. Trimming took 0 bases from V and 3 from J, leaving 12 bases between them. CDR3 length: 16 amino acids. The CDR3 reads CASSEAGWGVNQPQHF. The CDR3, as DNA: TGTGCCAGCAGTGAAGCGGGGTGGGGGGTCAATCAGCCCCAGCATTTT.

This chain connects TRBV5-4 to TRBJ2-7, with 7 positions matching TRBD1. V lost 4 bases to trimming and J lost 3 bases; unmatched junction nucleotides: 7. The CDR3 has 14 residues. CDR1 SGHNT and CDR2 YYREEE come from the germline V gene (reference sequence). The CDR3 here is CASSGGTAYYEQYF. DNA of the CDR3: TGTGCCAGCAGCGGTGGGACAGCCTACTACGAGCAGTACTTC.

This chain links TRBV7-6 with TRBJ2-3; weak D call: TRBD2 (6 bases). Germline CDR1 SGHVS, CDR2 FNYEAQ. This CDR3 comprises 15 residues. Trimming removed 6 bases from V and 0 bases from J, with 13 bases in between. Here the CDR3 DNA reads TGTGCCAGCAGGGGCGGGACTTCTAGCACAGATACGCAGTATTTT. This codes for CASRGGTSSTDTQYF.